Shown below are 24 T cell receptor beta chains from a single sample sequenced in a study of blood T cell repertoires in COVID-19. Clones were read by immunoSEQ multiplex PCR, and TCRdb kept only the in-frame ones, dropping some. The repertoire consists of more than 95,000 clones, with 85% to 90% occurring once and the leading ten covering around 3%. The sample comprised peripheral blood. The receptors derive from a woman of 80 years or more with COVID-19, enrolled during active disease.

The V gene is TRBV10-3, the J gene TRBJ1-2, with 8 bases aligning to TRBD1. The CDR3 contains 16 residues. Trimming at V came to 6 bases and at J to 5 bases, leaving 14 bases not matched to a gene. CDR1 ENHRY and CDR2 SYGVKD come from the germline V gene. The CDR3 nucleotides read TGTGCCATCAGGAGACAGGGGCCAGCGTTAGCTTATGGCTACACCTTC. Protein: CAIRRQGPALAYGYTF.

This sequence joins TRBV28 and TRBJ1-4, with 9 bases matching TRBD1. The J segment lost 8 bases and the V segment lost 5 bases, leaving 12 bases of the junction unmatched. The CDR3 is 16 residues long. Germline V gene data show CDR1 as MDHEN and CDR2 as SYDVKM. In DNA, the CDR3 is TGTGCCAGCAGTGGCCGGGGGGACAGGGTAGGAGAAAAACTGTTTTTT. This codes for CASSGRGDRVGEKLFF.

The chain carries TRBV11-2 and TRBJ1-1; D is undetermined. CDR3 length equals 15 residues. Looked up from germline, CDR1 is SGHAT and CDR2 is FQNNGV. V was clipped by 2 bases and J by 0 bases, with 10 bases between them. The CDR3 coding sequence is TGTGCCAGCAGCTTAAACAGCTTGATGAACACTGAAGCTTTCTTT. It specifies CASSLNSLMNTEAFF. Combining the CDR3 with reference TRBV11-2 and TRBJ1-1 gives the whole variable domain EAGVAQSPRYKIIEKRQSVAFWCNPISGHATLYWYQQILGQGPKLLIQFQNNGVVDDSQLPKDRFSAERLKGVDSTLKIQPAKLEDSAVYLCASSLNSLMNTEAFFGQGTRLTVV.

This chain joins TRBV7-9 and TRBJ2-1; 9 bases are shared with TRBD2. CDR1 is SEHNR, CDR2 FQNEAQ, per germline (reference sequence). J gave up 1 base and V 3 bases, and 10 bases lay outside the gene matches. The CDR3 runs 18 residues. The CDR3 here is CASSFIGSGRRSYNEQFF. CDR3 DNA: TGTGCCAGCAGCTTTATCGGGAGCGGGAGGAGGTCCTACAATGAGCAGTTCTTC.

The table lists this clone with a count of one. The junction departs from germline at one end; a sequencing error may be responsible. This chain connects TRBV7-7 to TRBJ2-5, with TRBD1 as a possible D gene (6 bases). Germline CDR1 reads SSHAT; CDR2 reads FNYEAQ (reference sequence). The CDR3 has 15 residues. The CDR3 protein is CASSLAYDRQETQYF. DNA of the CDR3: TGTGCTAGCAGCTTAGCGTACGACAGGCAAGAGACCCAGTACTTC.

V and J are TRBV6-2 or TRBV6-3 and TRBJ1-5, with D possibly TRBD1 on 5 matching bases. This CDR3 comprises 14 residues. Germline CDR1 and CDR2: MNHEY and SVGEGT. The germline V and J ends were trimmed by 7 bases and 4 bases, with 14 bases remaining between them. CDR3 nucleotide sequence: TGTGCCAGCACCCCCCGCGGGGGGAATCAGCCCCAGCATTTT. Its protein is CASTPRGGNQPQHF.

The chain employs TRBV20-1 and TRBJ2-1, with D tentatively TRBD2 (5 bases). This CDR3 region has 11 residues. Germline loops: CDR1 DFQATT, CDR2 SNEGSKA (reference sequence). Trimming cost V 3 bases and J 8 bases, with 8 bases left between them. CDR3 DNA sequence: TGCAGTGCTAGCTGGGGAGATGAGCAGTTCTTC. Its protein is CSASWGDEQFF.

The J gene is TRBJ2-3, the V gene TRBV19; the match to TRBD1 covers 7 bases. V lost 4 bases, J lost 4 bases, and 8 bases stayed unmatched. CDR1 and CDR2 (germline): LNHDA, SQIVND (reference sequence). CDR3 length: 15 residues. CDR3 nucleotides: TGTGCCAGTAGTAAAGACAGGGTCTTGCCAGATACGCAGTATTTT. This codes for CASSKDRVLPDTQYF.

The chain employs TRBV4-3 and TRBJ2-7; possible D gene TRBD1, 7 bases. CDR3 size: 15 residues. CDR1 is LGHNA, CDR2 YSLEER, per germline. V lost 0 bases and J 4 bases, leaving 13 bases between the germline ends. CDR3 bases: TGCGCCAGCAGCCAAGACAGGGGGGAAATTTACGAGCAGTACTTC. This codes for CASSQDRGEIYEQYF.

The chain recombines TRBV18 with TRBJ1-5; a weak D match, TRBD1 (6 bases). Per germline, CDR1 KGHSH and CDR2 LQKENI. V shed 2 bases and J shed 5 bases, with 13 bases lying between them. This CDR3 region has 15 residues. DNA of the CDR3: TGTGCCAGCTCACCAGGGGGGGCAGGGGATCAGCCCCAGCATTTT. As protein: CASSPGGAGDQPQHF.

The rearrangement links TRBV4-1 to TRBJ2-1, with 14 bases fitting TRBD2. The CDR3 spans 15 residues. Trimming removed 4 bases from V and 7 bases from J; junction bases left unmatched: 3. Germline V gene sequence: CDR1 MGHRA, CDR2 YSYEKL. The CDR3 loop reads CASSRGLAGDNEQFF. CDR3 sequence (DNA): TGCGCCAGCAGCCGGGGACTAGCGGGAGATAATGAGCAGTTCTTC.

V usage is TRBV14 and J usage is TRBJ1-6, with a weak D call TRBD1 (5 bases). Germline CDR1 reads SGHDN; CDR2 reads FVKESK. Deletions cut 0 bases from V and 7 bases from J, with 13 bases between. The CDR3 consists of 16 residues. As DNA, the CDR3 is TGTGCCAGCAGCCAAGAGGGGGGACGGCTAAATTCACCCCTCCACTTT. Protein product: CASSQEGGRLNSPLHF.

The CDR3 reads CASKYGTGGLSGELFF. The CDR3, as DNA: TGTGCCAGCAAATATGGGACAGGGGGGTTATCCGGGGAGCTGTTTTTT. The chain recombines TRBV27 with TRBJ2-2; 11 nucleotides match TRBD1. Germline loops: CDR1 MNHEY, CDR2 SMNVEV (reference sequence). The CDR3 length is 16 residues. Trimming took 7 bases from V and 6 from J; bases not matched to a gene: 10.

The CDR3 here is CASSPISGLAGSGANVLTF. The CDR3 DNA follows: TGTGCCAGCAGCCCTATCTCGGGACTAGCGGGCTCTGGGGCCAACGTCCTGACTTTC. V usage is TRBV3-1 (or the pseudogene TRBV3-2) and J usage is TRBJ2-6, with TRBD2 matching over 12 bases. With 4 bases clipped from V and 0 bases from J, the junction kept 7 bases outside the gene matches. Germline CDR1 reads LGHDT; CDR2 reads YNNKEL (reference sequence). CDR3 length: 19 amino acids.

The chain recombines TRBV28 with TRBJ1-4; possible D gene TRBD1, 5 bases. Germline V gene lookup returns CDR1 MDHEN and CDR2 SYDVKM. This CDR3 contains 15 residues. V lost 1 base and J 5 bases, leaving 11 bases between the germline ends. The CDR3 sequence is CASSLFDSYNEKLFF. The CDR3 DNA reads TGTGCCAGCAGTTTATTTGACAGTTACAATGAAAAACTGTTTTTT.

The V call is TRBV9, the J call TRBJ2-5; maybe TRBD2 (6 bases). In germline, CDR1 is SGDLS, CDR2 YYNGEE. CDR3 length equals 14 residues. Deletions cut 1 base from V and 5 bases from J, with 12 bases between. The CDR3 loop is CASSVSHGGETQYF. The CDR3 region has the DNA TGTGCCAGCAGCGTATCTCATGGGGGGGAGACCCAGTACTTC.

This chain links TRBV5-1 with TRBJ1-2; D unresolved. The V and J ends lost 3 bases and 5 bases respectively, with 11 bases between them. Per germline, CDR1 SGHRS and CDR2 YFSETQ. CDR3 length: 13 residues. CDR3 sequence: CASSSGFGYGYTF. In nucleotides, the CDR3 is TGCGCCAGCAGCTCGGGGTTTGGGTATGGCTACACCTTC.

The rearrangement uses TRBV7-8 and TRBJ1-5; 7 bases are shared with TRBD1. The CDR3 sequence is 16 residues long. In germline, CDR1 is SGHVS, CDR2 FQNEAQ. With V trimmed by 1 base and J by 5 bases, 8 bases remained unmatched. The CDR3 DNA reads TGTGCCAGCAGCTTAGTTACAGGGGCGTTCGATCAGCCCCAGCATTTT. Amino acid sequence: CASSLVTGAFDQPQHF.

The chain is built from TRBV4-3 and TRBJ2-1, with TRBD2 matching over 7 bases. With 3 bases clipped from V and 4 bases from J, the junction kept 3 bases outside the gene matches. The CDR3 runs 14 residues. Per germline, CDR1 LGHNA and CDR2 YSLEER. CDR3 residues: CASSQRGSYNEQFF. CDR3 coding DNA: TGCGCCAGCAGCCAGCGGGGGTCTTACAATGAGCAGTTCTTC.

This clone was seen once. The CDR3 here is CASGLQVRLDTNTGELFF. In DNA, the CDR3 is TGTGCTAGTGGTCTACAGGTCCGTCTGGATACGAACACCGGGGAGCTGTTTTTT. The chain uses TRBV12-5 and TRBJ2-2, with D perhaps matching TRBD1 (5 bases). There are 18 residues in the CDR3. Germline V gene sequence: CDR1 LGHNT, CDR2 FRNRAP. Trimming took off 5 bases at V and 0 bases at J, with 19 bases between the two ends.

The V gene is TRBV3-1 (or the pseudogene TRBV3-2), the J gene TRBJ2-3; TRBD2 matches at 10 bases. Germline V gene lookup returns CDR1 LGHDT and CDR2 YNNKEL (reference sequence). V dropped 2 bases and J dropped 0; count of bases not matched to a gene: 5. This CDR3 region has 17 residues. The CDR3 reads CASSQPRLAGSTDTQYF. The CDR3 nucleotides are TGTGCCAGCAGCCAACCAAGACTAGCGGGTAGCACAGATACGCAGTATTTT.

This clone occurred a few times. V usage is TRBV7-2 and J usage is TRBJ2-3, with D unresolved. CDR1 and CDR2 (germline): SGHTA, FQGNSA. V was cut by 1 base and J by 2 bases, with 7 bases left in between. The CDR3 spans 14 residues. CDR3 loop: CASSLGPSTDTQYF. The DNA of the CDR3 is TGTGCCAGCAGCTTAGGGCCCTCCACAGATACGCAGTATTTT. Full variable domain (rest looked up from reference TRBV7-2 and TRBJ2-3): GAGVSQSPSNKVTEKGKDVELRCDPISGHTALYWYRQSLGQGLEFLIYFQGNSAPDKSGLPSDRFSAERTGGSVSTLTIQRTQQEDSAVYLCASSLGPSTDTQYFGPGTRLTVL.

The chain has TRBV18 and TRBJ1-5; D uncertain. V lost 5 bases to trimming and J lost 3 bases, with 8 bases between them. The CDR3 contains 13 residues. Germline CDR1 and CDR2: KGHSH and LQKENI. CDR3 sequence (DNA): TGTGCCAGCTCAGAAGGAGCCAATCAGCCCCAGCATTTT. Protein: CASSEGANQPQHF.

This clone was seen only once. The V and J genes are TRBV9 and TRBJ2-1, with TRBD2 matching 7 bases. Trimming at V came to 4 bases and at J to 0 bases, leaving 7 bases not matched to a gene. The length of the CDR3 is 16 residues. CDR1 and CDR2 (germline): SGDLS, YYNGEE. The CDR3 reads CASSLKAGLSYNEQFF. CDR3 nucleotide sequence: TGTGCCAGCAGCTTAAAAGCGGGACTCTCCTACAATGAGCAGTTCTTC.